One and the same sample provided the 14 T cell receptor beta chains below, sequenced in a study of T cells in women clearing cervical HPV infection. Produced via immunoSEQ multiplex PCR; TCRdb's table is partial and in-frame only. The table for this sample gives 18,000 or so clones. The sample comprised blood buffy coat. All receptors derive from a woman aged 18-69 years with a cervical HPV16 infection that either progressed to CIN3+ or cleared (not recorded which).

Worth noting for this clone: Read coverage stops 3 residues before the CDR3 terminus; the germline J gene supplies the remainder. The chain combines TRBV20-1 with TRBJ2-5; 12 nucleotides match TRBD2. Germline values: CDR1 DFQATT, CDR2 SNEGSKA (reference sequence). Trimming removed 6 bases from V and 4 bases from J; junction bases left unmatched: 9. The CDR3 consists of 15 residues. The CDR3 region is CSAAKGLAGTETQYF. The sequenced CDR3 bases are TGCAGTGCGGCAAAAGGACTAGCGGGGACAGAGACC.

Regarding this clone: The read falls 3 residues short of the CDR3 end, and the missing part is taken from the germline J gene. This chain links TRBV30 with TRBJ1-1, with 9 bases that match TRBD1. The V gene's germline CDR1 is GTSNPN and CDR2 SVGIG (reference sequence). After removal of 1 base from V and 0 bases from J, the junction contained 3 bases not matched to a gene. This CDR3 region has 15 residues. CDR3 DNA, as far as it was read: TGTGCCTGGAGTGCTGGACAGGGGTTGAACACTGAA. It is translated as CAWSAGQGLNTE. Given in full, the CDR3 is CAWSAGQGLNTEAFF.

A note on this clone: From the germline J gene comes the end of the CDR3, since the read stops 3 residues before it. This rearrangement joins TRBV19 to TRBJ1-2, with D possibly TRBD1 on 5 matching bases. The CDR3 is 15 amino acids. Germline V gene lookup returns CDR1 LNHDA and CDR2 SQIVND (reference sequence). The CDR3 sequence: CASSETSGDARDYTF. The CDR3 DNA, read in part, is TGTGCCAGTTCCGAGACTAGCGGGGACGCCAGGGAC.

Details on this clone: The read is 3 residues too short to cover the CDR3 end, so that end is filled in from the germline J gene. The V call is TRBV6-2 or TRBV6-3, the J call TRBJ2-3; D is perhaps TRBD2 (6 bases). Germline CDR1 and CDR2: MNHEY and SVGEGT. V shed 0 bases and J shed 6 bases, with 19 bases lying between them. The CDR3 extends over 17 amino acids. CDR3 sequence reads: CASSYSTSGSWLDTQYF. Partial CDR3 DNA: TGTGCCAGCAGTTACTCGACTAGTGGGTCGTGGCTGGATACG.

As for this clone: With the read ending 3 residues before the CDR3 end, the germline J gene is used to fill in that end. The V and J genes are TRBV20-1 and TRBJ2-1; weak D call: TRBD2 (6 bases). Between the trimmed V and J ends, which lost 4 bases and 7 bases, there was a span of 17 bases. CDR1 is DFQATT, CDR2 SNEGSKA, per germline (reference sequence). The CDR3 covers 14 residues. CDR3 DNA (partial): TGCAGTGCTAAGCGGGCTAGCTTCCAGAATGAG. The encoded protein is CSAKRASFQNE. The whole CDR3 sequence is CSAKRASFQNEQFF.

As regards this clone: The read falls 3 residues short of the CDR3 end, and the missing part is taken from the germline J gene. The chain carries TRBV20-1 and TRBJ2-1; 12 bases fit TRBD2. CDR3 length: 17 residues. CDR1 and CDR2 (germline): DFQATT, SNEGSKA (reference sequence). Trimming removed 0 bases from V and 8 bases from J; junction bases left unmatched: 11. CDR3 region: CSARDTRLAGGLYEQFF. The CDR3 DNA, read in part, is TGCAGTGCTAGAGATACGCGGCTAGCGGGGGGGCTTTATGAG.

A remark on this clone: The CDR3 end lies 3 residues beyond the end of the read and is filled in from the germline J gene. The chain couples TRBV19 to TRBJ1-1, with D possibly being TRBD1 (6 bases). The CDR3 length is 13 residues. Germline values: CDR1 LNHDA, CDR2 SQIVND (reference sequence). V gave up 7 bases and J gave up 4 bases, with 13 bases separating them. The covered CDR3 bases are TGTGCCAGTAAGACAGGACCTGGCACTGAA. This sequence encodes CASKTGPGTE. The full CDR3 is CASKTGPGTEAFF.

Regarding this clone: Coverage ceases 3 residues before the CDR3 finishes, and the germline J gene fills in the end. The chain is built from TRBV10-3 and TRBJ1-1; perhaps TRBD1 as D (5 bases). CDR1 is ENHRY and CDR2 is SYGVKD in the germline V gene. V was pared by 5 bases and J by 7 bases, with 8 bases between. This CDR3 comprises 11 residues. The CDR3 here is CAISSQVEAFF. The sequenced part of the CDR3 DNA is TGTGCCATCAGTTCACAGGTTGAA.

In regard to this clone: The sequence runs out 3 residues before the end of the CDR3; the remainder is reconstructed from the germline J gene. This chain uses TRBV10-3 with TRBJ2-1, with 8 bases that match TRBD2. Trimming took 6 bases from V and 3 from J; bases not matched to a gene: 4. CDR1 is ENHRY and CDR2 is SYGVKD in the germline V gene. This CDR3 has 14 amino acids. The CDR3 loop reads CAIRGGLDYNEQFF. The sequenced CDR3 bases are TGTGCCATCAGAGGGGGACTAGACTACAATGAG.

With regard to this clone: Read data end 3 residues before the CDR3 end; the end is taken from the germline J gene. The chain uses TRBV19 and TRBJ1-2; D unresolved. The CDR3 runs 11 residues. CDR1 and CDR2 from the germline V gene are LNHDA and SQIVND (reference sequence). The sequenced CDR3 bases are TGTGCCAGTAGTATAGGTCAAGGC. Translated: CASSIGQG. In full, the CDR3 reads CASSIGQGYTF.

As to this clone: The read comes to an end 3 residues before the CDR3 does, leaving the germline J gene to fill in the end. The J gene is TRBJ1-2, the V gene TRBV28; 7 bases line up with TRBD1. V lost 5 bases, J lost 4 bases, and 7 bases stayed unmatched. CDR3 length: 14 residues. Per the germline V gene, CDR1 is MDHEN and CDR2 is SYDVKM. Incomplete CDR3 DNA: TGTGCCAGCAGTCCCCCGACAGGGACCTATGGC. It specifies CASSPPTGTYG. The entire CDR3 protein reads CASSPPTGTYGYTF.

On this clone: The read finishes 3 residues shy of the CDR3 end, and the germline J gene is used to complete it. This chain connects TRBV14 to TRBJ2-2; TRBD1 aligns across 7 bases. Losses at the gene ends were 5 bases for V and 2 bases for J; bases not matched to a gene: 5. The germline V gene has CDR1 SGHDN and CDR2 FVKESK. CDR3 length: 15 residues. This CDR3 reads CASSVGQANTGELFF. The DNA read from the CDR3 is TGTGCCAGCAGCGTCGGACAGGCAAACACCGGGGAG.

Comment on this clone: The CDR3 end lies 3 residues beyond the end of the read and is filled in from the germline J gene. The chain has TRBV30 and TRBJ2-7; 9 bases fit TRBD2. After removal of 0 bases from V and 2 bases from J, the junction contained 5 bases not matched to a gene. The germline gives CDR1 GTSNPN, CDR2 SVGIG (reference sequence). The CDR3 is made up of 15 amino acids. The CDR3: CAWSVILAGPYEQYF. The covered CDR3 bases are TGTGCCTGGAGTGTAATCCTAGCGGGACCCTACGAG. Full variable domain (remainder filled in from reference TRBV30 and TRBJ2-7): SQTIHQWPATLVQPVGSPLSLECTVEGTSNPNLYWYRQAAGRGLQLLFYSVGIGQISSEVPQNLSASRPQDRQFILSSKKLLLSDSGFYLCAWSVILAGPYEQYFGPGTRLTVT.

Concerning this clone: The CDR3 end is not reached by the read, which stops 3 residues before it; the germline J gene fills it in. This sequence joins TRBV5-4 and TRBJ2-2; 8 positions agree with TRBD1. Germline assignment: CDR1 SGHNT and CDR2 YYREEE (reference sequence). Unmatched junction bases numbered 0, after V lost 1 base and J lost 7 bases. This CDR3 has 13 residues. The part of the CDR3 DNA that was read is TGTGCCAGCAGCTTGACAGGGGGCGGGGAG. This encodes CASSLTGGGE. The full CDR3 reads CASSLTGGGELFF.